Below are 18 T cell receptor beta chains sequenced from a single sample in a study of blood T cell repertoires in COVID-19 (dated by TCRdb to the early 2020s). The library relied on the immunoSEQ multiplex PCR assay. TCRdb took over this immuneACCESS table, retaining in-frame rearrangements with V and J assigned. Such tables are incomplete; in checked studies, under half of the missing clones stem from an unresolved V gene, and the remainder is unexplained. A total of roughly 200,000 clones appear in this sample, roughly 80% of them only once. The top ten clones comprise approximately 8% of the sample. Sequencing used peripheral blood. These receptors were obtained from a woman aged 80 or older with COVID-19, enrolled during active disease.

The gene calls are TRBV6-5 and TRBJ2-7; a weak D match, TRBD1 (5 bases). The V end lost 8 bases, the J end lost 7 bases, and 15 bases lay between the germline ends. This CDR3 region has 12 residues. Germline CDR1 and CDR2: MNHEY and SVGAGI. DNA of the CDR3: TGTGCCAGCCGAAGGGGTTTGGGAGAGCAGTACTTC. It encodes CASRRGLGEQYF.

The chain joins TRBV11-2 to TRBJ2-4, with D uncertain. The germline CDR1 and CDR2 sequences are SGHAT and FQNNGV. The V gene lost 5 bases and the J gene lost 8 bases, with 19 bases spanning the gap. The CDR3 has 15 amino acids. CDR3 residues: CASSLERAFGDIQYF. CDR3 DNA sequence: TGTGCCAGCAGCCTGGAGAGAGCTTTTGGAGACATTCAGTACTTC. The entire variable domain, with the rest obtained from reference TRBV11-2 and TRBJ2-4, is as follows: EAGVAQSPRYKIIEKRQSVAFWCNPISGHATLYWYQQILGQGPKLLIQFQNNGVVDDSQLPKDRFSAERLKGVDSTLKIQPAKLEDSAVYLCASSLERAFGDIQYFGAGTRLSVL.

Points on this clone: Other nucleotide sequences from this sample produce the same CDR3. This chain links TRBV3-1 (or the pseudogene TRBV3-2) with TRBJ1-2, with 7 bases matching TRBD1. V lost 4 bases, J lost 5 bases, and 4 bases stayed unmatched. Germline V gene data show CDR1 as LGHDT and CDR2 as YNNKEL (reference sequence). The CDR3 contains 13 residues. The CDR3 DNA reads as TGTGCCAGCAGCCTCGGACAGGCATATGGCTACACCTTC. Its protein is CASSLGQAYGYTF.

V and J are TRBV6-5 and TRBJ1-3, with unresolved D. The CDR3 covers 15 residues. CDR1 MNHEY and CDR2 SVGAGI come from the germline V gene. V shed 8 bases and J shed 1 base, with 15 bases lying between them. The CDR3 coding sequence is TGTGCCAGCGGGAAAGGAGGATCGTCTGGAAACACCATATATTTT. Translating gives CASGKGGSSGNTIYF.

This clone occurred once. The CDR3, as DNA: TGCGCCAGCACCCTAGCGGGAGCCGGAGATACGCAGTATTTT. Its protein is CASTLAGAGDTQYF. The chain links TRBV5-1 to TRBJ2-3, with TRBD2 matching over 10 bases. Germline CDR1 reads SGHRS; CDR2 reads YFSETQ. The CDR3 loop spans 14 amino acids. V was pared by 6 bases and J by 5 bases, with 6 bases of the junction left unmatched.

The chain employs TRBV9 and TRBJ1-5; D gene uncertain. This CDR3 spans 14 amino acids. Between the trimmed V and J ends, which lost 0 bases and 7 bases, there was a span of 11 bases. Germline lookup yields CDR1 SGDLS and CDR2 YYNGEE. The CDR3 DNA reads TGTGCCAGCAGCGTAGGAGGAGGGCTCCAGCCCCAGCATTTT. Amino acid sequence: CASSVGGGLQPQHF.

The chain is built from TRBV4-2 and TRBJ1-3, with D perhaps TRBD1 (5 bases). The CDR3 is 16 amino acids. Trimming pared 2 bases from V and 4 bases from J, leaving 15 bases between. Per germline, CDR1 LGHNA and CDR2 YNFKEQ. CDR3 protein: CASSQTAGVTGNTIYF. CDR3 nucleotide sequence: TGTGCCAGCAGCCAAACCGCGGGGGTTACCGGAAACACCATATATTTT.

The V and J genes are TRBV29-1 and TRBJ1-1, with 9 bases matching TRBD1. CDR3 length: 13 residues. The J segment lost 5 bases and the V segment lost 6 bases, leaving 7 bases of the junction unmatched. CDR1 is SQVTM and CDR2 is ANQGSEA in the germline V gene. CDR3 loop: CSVRGQGVTEAFF. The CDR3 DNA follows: TGCAGCGTGAGGGGACAGGGAGTAACTGAAGCTTTCTTT. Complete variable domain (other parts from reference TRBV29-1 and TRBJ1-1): SAVISQKPSRDICQRGTSLTIQCQVDSQVTMMFWYRQQPGQSLTLIATANQGSEATYESGFVIDKFPISRPNLTFSTLTVSNMSPEDSSIYLCSVRGQGVTEAFFGQGTRLTVV.

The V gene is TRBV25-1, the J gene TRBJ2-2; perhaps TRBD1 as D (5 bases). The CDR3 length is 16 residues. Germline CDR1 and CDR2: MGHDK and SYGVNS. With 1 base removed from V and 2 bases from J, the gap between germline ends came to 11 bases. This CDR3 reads CASSESGTGNTGELFF. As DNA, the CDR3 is TGTGCCAGCAGTGAATCGGGTACAGGTAACACCGGGGAGCTGTTTTTT.

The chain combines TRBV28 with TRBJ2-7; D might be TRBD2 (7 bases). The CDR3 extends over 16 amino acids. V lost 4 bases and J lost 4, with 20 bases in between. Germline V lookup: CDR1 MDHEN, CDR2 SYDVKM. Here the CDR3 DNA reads TGTGCCAGCAGTTCCCCGATGGGGGGGCCCCAATACGAGCAGTACTTC. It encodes CASSSPMGGPQYEQYF.

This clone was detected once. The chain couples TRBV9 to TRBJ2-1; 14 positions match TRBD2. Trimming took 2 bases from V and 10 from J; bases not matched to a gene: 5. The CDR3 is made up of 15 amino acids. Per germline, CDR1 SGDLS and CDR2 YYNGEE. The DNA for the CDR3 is TGTGCCAGCAGCGTGACTAGCGGGGGGGGCATGGAGCAGTTCTTC. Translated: CASSVTSGGGMEQFF.

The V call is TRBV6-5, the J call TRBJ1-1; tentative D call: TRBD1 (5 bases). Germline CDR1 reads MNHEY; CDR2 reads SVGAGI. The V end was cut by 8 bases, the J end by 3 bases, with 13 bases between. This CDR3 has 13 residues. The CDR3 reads CASLGDRYTEAFF. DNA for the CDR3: TGTGCCAGCTTGGGTGACAGATACACTGAAGCTTTCTTT.

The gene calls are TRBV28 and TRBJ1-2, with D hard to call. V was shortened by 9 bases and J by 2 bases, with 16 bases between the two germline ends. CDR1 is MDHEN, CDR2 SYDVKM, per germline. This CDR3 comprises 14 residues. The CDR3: CASSPANPNYGYTF. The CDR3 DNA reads TGTGCCAGTAGCCCGGCTAACCCCAACTATGGCTACACCTTC.

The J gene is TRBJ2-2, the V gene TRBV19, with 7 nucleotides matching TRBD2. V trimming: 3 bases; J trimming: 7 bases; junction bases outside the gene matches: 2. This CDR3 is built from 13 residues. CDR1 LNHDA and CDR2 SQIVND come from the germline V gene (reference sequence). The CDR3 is CASSMGGIGELFF. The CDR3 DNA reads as TGTGCCAGTAGTATGGGGGGGATCGGGGAGCTGTTTTTT. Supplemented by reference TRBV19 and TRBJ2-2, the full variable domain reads DGGITQSPKYLFRKEGQNVTLSCEQNLNHDAMYWYRQDPGQGLRLIYYSQIVNDFQKGDIAEGYSVSREKKESFPLTVTSAQKNPTAFYLCASSMGGIGELFFGEGSRLTVL.

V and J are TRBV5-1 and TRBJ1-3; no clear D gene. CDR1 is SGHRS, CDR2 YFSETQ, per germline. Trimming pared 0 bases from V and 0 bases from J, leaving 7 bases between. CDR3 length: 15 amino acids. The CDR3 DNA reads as TGCGCCAGCAGCTTGGAATCAGACTCTGGAAACACCATATATTTT. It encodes CASSLESDSGNTIYF.

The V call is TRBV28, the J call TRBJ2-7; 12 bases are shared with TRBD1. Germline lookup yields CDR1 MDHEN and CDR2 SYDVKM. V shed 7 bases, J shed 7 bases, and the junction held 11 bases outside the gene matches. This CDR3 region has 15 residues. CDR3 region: CASTTPGQGAREQYF. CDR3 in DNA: TGTGCCAGCACCACACCGGGACAGGGGGCGAGGGAGCAGTACTTC.

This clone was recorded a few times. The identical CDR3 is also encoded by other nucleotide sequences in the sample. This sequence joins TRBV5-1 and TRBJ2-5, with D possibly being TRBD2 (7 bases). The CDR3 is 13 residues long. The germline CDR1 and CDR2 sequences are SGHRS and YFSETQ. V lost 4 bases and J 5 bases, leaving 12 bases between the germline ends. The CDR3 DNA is TGCGCCAGCAGCCTACAGGGAGGGGAGACCCAGTACTTC. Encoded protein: CASSLQGGETQYF.

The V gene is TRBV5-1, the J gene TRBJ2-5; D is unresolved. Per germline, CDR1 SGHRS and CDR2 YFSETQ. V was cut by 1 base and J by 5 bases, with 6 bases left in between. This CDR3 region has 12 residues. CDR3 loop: CASSLNGETQYF. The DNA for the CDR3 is TGCGCCAGCAGCTTGAACGGGGAGACCCAGTACTTC.